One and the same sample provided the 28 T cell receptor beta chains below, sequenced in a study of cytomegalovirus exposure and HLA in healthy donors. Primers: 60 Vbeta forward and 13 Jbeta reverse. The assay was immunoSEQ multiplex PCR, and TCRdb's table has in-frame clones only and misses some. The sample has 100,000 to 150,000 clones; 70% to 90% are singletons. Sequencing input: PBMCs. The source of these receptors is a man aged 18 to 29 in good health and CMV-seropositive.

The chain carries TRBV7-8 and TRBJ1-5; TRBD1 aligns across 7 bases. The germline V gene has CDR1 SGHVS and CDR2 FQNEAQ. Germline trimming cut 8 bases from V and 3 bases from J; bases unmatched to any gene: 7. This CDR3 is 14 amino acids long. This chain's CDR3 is CASRQGFDNQPQHF. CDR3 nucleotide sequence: TGTGCCAGCCGACAGGGATTTGACAATCAGCCCCAGCATTTT.

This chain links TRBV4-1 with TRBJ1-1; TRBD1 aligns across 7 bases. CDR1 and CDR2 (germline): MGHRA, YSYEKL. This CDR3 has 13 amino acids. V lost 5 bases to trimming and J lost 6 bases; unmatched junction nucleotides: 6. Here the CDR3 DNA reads TGCGCCAGCAGCGTCAGTGGGACAGCTGAAGCTTTCTTT. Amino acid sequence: CASSVSGTAEAFF.

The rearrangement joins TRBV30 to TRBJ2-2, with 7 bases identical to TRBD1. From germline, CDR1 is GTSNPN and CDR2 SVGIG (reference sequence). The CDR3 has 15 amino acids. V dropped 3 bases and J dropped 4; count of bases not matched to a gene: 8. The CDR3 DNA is TGTGCCTGGAGAAACAGGGGACGCGTCACCGGGGAGCTGTTTTTT. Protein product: CAWRNRGRVTGELFF.

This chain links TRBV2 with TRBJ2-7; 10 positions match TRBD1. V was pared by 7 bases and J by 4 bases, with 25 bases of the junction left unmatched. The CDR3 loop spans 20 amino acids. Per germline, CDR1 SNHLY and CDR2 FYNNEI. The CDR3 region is CASKREERQGAPSLNYEQYF. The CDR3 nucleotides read TGTGCCAGCAAACGGGAGGAGAGACAGGGGGCACCTAGCCTTAATTACGAGCAGTACTTC.

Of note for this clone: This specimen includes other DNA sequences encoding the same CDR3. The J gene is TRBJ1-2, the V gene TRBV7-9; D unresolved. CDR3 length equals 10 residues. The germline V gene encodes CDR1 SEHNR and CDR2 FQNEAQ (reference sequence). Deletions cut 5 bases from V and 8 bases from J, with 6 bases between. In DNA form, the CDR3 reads TGTGCCAGCAGCCCCGTGGGCTACACCTTC. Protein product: CASSPVGYTF.

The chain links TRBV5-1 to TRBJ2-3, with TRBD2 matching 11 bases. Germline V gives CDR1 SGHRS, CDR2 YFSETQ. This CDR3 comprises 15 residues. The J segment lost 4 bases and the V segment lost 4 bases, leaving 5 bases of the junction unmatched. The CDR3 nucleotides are TGCGCCAGCAGCCGTAGCGGGGGGGGTGCAGATACGCAGTATTTT. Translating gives CASSRSGGGADTQYF.

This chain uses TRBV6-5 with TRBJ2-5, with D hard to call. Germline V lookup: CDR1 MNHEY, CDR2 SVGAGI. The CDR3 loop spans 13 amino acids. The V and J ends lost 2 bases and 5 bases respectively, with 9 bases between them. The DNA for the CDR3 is TGTGCCAGCAGTTACCTCCAGACTGAGACCCAGTACTTC. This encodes CASSYLQTETQYF.

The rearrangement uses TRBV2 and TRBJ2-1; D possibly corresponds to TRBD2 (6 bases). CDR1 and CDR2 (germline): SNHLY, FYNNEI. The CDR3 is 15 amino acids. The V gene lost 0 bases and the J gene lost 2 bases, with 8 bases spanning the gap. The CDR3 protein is CASSEAGGTYNEQFF. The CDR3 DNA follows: TGTGCCAGCAGTGAAGCGGGCGGGACCTACAATGAGCAGTTCTTC.

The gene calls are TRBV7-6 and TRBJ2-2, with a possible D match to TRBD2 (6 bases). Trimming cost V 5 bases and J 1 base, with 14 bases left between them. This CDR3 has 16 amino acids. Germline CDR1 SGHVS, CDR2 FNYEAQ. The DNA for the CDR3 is TGTGCCAGCAGCGCCACGTACGGGGGGAACACCGGGGAGCTGTTTTTT. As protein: CASSATYGGNTGELFF.

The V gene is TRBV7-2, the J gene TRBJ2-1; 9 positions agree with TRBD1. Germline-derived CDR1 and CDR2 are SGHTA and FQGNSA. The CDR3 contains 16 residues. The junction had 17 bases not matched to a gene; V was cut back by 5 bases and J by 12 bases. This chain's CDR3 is CASSGGQGALFGGQFF. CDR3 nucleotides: TGTGCCAGCAGCGGGGGACAGGGAGCCCTTTTTGGTGGGCAGTTCTTC.

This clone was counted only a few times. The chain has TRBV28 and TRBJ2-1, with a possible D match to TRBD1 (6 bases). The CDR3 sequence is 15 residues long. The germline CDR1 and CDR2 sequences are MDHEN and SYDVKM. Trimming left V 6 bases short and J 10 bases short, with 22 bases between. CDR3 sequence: CASSPAGGGSYEQFF. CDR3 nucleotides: TGTGCCAGCAGCCCCGCCGGTGGGGGCAGCTACGAGCAGTTCTTC.

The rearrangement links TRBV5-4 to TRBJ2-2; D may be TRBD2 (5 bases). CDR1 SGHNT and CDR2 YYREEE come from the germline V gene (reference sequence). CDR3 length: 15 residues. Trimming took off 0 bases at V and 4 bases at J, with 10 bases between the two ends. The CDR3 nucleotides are TGTGCCAGCAGCTTGGGTCGGGGAACCACCGGGGAGCTGTTTTTT. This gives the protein CASSLGRGTTGELFF.

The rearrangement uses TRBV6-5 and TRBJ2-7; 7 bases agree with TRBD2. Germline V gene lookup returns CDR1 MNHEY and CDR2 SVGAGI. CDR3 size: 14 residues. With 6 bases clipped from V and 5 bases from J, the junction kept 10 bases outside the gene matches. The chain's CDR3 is CASSPVGGSNEQYF. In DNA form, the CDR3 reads TGTGCCAGCAGCCCGGTGGGGGGGTCGAACGAGCAGTACTTC.

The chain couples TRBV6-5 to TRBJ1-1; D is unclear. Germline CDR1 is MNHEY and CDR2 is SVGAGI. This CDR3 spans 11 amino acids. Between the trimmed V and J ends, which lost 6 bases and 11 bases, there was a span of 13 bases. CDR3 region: CASSRPPEAFF. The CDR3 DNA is TGTGCCAGCAGCCGACCGCCGGAGGCTTTCTTT.

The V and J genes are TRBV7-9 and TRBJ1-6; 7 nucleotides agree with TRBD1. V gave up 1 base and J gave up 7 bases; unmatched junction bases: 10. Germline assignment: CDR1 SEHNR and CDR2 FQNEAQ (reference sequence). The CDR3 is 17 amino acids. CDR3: CASSLGVEGAPNSPLHF. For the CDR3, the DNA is TGTGCCAGCAGCTTAGGGGTGGAGGGGGCCCCGAATTCACCCCTCCACTTT.

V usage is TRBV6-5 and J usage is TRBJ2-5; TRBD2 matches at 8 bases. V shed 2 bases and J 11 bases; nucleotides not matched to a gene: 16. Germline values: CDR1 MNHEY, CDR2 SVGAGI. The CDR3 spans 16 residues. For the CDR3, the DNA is TGTGCCAGCAGTTACGGGCTAGCGGGTATCCGGGGGGAGCAGTACTTC. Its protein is CASSYGLAGIRGEQYF.

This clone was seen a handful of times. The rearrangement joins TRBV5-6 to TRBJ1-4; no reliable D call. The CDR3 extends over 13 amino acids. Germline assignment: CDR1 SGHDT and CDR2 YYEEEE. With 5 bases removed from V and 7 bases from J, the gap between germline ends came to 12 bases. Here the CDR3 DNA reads TGTGCCAGCAGTATACAGTTAGGTGAAAAACTGTTTTTT. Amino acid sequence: CASSIQLGEKLFF.

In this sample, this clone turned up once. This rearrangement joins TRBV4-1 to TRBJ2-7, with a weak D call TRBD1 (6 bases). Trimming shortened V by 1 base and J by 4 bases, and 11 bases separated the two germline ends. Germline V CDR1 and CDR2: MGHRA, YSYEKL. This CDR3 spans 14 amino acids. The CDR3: CASSQVGQLYEQYF. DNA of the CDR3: TGCGCCAGCAGCCAAGTCGGACAGCTATACGAGCAGTACTTC.

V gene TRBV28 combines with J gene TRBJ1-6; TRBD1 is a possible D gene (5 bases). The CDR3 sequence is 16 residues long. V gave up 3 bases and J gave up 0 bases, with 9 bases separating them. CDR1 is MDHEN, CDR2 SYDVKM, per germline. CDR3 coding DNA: TGTGCCAGCAGTTTCCAGGGCGGCTCCTATAATTCACCCCTCCACTTT. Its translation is CASSFQGGSYNSPLHF.

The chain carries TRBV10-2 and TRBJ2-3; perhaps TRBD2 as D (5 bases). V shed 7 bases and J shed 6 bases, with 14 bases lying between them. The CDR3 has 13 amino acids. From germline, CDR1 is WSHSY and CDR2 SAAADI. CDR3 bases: TGCGCCAGCACCGCGGGTAGCCCCGATACGCAGTATTTT. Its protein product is CASTAGSPDTQYF.

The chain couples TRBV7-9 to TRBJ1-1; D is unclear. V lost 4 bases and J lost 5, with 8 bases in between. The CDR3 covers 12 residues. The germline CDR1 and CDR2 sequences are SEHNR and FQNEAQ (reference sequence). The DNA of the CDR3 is TGTGCCAGCAGCTCCGGAGTGACTGAAGCTTTCTTT. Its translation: CASSSGVTEAFF.

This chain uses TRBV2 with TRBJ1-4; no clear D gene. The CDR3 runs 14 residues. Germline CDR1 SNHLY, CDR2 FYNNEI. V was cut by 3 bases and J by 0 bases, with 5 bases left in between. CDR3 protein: CASSERTTNEKLFF. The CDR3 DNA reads TGTGCCAGCAGTGAGCGGACAACTAATGAAAAACTGTTTTTT.

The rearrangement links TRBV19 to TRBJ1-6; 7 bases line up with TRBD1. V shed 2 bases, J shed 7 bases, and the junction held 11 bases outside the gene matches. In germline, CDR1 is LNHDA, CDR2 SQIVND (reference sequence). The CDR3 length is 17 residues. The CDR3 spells CASSISMTGPGNSPLHF. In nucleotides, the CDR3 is TGTGCCAGTAGTATATCAATGACAGGGCCGGGAAATTCACCCCTCCACTTT.

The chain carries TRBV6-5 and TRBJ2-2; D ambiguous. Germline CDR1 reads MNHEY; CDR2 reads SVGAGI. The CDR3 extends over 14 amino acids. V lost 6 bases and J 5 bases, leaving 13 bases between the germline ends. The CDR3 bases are TGTGCCAGCAGATACAGCCGAGATACCGGGGAGCTGTTTTTT. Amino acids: CASRYSRDTGELFF.

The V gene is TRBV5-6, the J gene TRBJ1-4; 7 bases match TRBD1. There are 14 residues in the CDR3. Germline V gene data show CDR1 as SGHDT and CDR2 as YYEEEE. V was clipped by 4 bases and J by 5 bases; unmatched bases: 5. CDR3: CASSHGTVNEKLFF. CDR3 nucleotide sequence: TGTGCCAGCAGCCACGGGACAGTGAATGAAAAACTGTTTTTT.

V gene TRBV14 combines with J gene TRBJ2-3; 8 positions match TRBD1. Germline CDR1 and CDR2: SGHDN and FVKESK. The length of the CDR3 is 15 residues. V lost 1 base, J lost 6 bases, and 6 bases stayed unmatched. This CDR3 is CASSQGTGFTDTQYF. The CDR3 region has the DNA TGTGCCAGCAGCCAAGGGACAGGGTTTACGGATACGCAGTATTTT. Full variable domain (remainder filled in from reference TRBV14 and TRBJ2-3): EAGVTQFPSHSVIEKGQTVTLRCDPISGHDNLYWYRRVMGKEIKFLLHFVKESKQDESGMPNNRFLAERTGGTYSTLKVQPAELEDSGVYFCASSQGTGFTDTQYFGPGTRLTVL.

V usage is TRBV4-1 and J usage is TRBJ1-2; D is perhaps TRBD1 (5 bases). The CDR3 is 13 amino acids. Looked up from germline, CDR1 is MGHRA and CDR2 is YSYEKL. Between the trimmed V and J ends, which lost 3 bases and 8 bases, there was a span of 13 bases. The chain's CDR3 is CASSHPRGEGYTF. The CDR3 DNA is TGCGCCAGCAGCCACCCCCGGGGGGAGGGCTACACCTTC.

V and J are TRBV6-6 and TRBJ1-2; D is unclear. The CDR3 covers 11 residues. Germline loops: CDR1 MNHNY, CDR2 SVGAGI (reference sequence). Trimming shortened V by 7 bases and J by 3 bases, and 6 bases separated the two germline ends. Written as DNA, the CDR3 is TGTGCCAGCACAAGAGACTATGGCTACACCTTC. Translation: CASTRDYGYTF.